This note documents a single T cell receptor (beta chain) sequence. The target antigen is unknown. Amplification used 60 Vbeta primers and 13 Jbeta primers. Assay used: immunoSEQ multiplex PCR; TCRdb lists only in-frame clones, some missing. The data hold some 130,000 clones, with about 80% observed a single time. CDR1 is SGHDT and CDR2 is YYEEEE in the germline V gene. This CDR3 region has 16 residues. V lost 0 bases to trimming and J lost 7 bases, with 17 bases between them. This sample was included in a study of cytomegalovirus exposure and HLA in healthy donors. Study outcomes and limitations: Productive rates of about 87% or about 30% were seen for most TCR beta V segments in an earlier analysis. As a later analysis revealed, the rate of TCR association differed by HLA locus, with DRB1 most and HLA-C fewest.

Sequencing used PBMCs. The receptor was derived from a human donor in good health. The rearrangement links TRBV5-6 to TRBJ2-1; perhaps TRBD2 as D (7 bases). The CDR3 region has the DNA TGTGCCAGCAGCTTGGACGGGTGGGGGGGCCTTAATGAGCAGTTCTTC. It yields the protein CASSLDGWGGLNEQFF.